The 5 T cell receptor beta chains presented below share a single source sample, sequenced in a study of blood T cell repertoires in COVID-19. The table came from immunoSEQ multiplex PCR; TCRdb's copy has only in-frame clones and leaves some out. The repertoire includes about 200,000 clones, under 90% of them detected once, and roughly 4% sits in the top ten. What was sequenced was PBMCs or T cells enriched from blood (not recorded which). These receptor sequences come from a woman aged 25 to 45 with acute COVID-19.

A single count supports this clone. This chain links TRBV5-1 with TRBJ2-7, with D unresolved. The CDR3 runs to 14 residues. V was pared by 0 bases and J by 2 bases, with 9 bases between. The germline gives CDR1 SGHRS, CDR2 YFSETQ. The DNA of the CDR3 is TGCGCCAGCAGCTTGGACGGCGGTACCTACGAGCAGTACTTC. Translated, it gives CASSLDGGTYEQYF.

This sequence joins TRBV4-3 and TRBJ2-7, with 7 bases that match TRBD1. Losses at the gene ends were 4 bases for V and 0 bases for J; bases not matched to a gene: 3. CDR1 and CDR2 from the germline V gene are LGHNA and YSLEER. The CDR3 spans 14 residues. This CDR3 is CASSPDRSSYEQYF. CDR3 coding DNA: TGCGCCAGCAGCCCGGACAGGAGCTCCTACGAGCAGTACTTC.

The chain recombines TRBV9 with TRBJ1-1; 7 bases agree with TRBD1. Germline trimming cut 3 bases from V and 5 bases from J; bases unmatched to any gene: 7. Germline CDR1 and CDR2: SGDLS and YYNGEE. The length of the CDR3 is 14 residues. In DNA form, the CDR3 reads TGTGCCAGCAGCGCCTACAGGGGCGGAACTGAAGCTTTCTTT. This encodes CASSAYRGGTEAFF.

J is TRBJ2-7 and V is TRBV3-1 (or the pseudogene TRBV3-2); tentative D call: TRBD1 (6 bases). This CDR3 region has 12 residues. Between the trimmed V and J ends, which lost 3 bases and 9 bases, there was a span of 12 bases. From germline, CDR1 is LGHDT and CDR2 YNNKEL (reference sequence). This chain's CDR3 is CASSQNREGQYF. DNA for the CDR3: TGTGCCAGCAGCCAGAACAGGGAAGGGCAGTACTTC.

The chain carries TRBV7-6 and TRBJ1-2; 9 nucleotides agree with TRBD1. Germline loops: CDR1 SGHVS, CDR2 FNYEAQ. Trimming cost V 5 bases and J 8 bases; bases outside gene matches: 9. The CDR3 consists of 14 residues. CDR3 DNA: TGTGCCAGCAGCCGTTACAGGGGGCAGGAAGGCTACACCTTC. Encoded protein: CASSRYRGQEGYTF.